This T cell receptor beta chain is drawn from a study of T cell responses to AZD1222 COVID-19 vaccine. Trimming took 0 bases from V and 5 from J; bases not matched to a gene: 8. This CDR3 has 15 residues. Germline assignment: CDR1 GTSNPN and CDR2 SVGIG (reference sequence). Data came from immunoSEQ multiplex PCR; TCRdb stores just in-frame clones and leaves some out. The profile shows 130,000 to 150,000 clones, approximately 90% of them singletons. This clonotype was sampled from an adult who received the AZD1222 COVID-19 vaccine. The sequences come from peripheral blood, collected 28 days after the second AZD1222 dose. The J gene is TRBJ2-5, the V gene TRBV30; TRBD1 matches 8 bases. The CDR3 sequence is CAWSVQGGALETQYF. The CDR3 region has the DNA TGTGCCTGGAGTGTACAGGGGGGCGCTTTGGAGACCCAGTACTTC.